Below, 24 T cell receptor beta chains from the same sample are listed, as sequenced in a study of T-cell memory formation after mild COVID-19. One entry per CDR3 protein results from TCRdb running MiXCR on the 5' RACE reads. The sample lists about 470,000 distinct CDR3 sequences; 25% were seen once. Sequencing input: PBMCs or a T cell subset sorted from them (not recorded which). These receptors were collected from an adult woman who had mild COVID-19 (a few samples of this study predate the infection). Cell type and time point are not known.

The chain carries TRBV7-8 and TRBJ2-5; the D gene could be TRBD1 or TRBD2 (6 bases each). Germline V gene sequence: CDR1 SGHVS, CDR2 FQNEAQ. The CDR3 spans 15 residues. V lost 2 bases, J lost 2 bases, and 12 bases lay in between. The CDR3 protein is CASSLRTGTQETQYF. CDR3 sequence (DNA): TGTGCCAGCAGCTTACGTACAGGGACTCAAGAGACCCAGTACTTC.

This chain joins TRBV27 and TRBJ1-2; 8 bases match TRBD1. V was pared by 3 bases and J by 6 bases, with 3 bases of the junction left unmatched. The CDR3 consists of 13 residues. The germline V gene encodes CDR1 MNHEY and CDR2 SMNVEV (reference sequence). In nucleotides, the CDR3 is TGTGCCAGCAGTTTGGACAGGGATGATGGCTACACCTTC. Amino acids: CASSLDRDDGYTF.

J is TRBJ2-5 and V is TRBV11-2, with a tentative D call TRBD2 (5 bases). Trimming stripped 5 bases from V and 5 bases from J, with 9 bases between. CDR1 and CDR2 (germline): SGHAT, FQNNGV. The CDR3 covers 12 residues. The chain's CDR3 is CASSRDRETQYF. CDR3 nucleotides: TGTGCCAGCAGCCGGGATCGGGAGACCCAGTACTTC.

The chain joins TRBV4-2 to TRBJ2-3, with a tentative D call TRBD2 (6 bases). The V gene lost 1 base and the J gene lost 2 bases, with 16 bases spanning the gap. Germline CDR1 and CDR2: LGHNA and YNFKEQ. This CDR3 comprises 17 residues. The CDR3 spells CASSQAGEQAHTDTQYF. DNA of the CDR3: TGTGCCAGCAGCCAAGCGGGGGAACAAGCCCACACAGATACGCAGTATTTT.

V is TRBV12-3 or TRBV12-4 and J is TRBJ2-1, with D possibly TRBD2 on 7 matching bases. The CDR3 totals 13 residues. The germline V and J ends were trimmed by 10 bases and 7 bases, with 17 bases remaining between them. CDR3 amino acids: CATAGEGGNEQFF. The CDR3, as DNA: TGTGCCACAGCAGGGGAGGGAGGGAATGAGCAGTTCTTC.

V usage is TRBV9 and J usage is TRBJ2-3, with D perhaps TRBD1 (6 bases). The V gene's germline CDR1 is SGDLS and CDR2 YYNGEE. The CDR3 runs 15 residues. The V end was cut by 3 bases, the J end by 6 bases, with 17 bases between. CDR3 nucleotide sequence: TGTGCCAGCAGCGCCAACAGGGTTTCAGGGGATACGCAGTATTTT. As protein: CASSANRVSGDTQYF.

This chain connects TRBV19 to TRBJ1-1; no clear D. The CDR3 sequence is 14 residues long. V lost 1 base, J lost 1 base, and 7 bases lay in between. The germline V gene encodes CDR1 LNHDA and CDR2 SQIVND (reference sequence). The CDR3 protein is CASSIGSRNTEAFF. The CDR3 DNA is TGTGCCAGTAGTATAGGATCCCGGAACACTGAAGCTTTCTTT.

The CDR3 DNA reads as TGTGCCACCAGTGATCTAGGCGGGGGGGCCCGAGAGACCCAGTACTTC. This gives the protein CATSDLGGGARETQYF. The rearrangement links TRBV24-1 to TRBJ2-5; 9 positions agree with TRBD2. CDR1 is KGHDR and CDR2 is SFDVKD in the germline V gene. V lost 3 bases, J lost 4 bases, and 8 bases stayed unmatched. This CDR3 spans 16 amino acids.

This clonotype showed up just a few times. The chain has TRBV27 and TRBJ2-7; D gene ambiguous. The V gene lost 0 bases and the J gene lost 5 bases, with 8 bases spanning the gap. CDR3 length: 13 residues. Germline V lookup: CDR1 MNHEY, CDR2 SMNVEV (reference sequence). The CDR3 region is CASSLSGGNEQYF. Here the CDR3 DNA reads TGTGCCAGCAGTTTATCTGGCGGAAACGAGCAGTACTTC.

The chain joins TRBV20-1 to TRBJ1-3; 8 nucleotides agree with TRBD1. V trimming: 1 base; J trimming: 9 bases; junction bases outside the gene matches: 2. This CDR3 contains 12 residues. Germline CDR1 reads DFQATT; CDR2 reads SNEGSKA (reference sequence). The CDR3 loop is CSARGDRTTIYF. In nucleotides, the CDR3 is TGCAGTGCTAGAGGGGACAGGACCACCATATATTTT.

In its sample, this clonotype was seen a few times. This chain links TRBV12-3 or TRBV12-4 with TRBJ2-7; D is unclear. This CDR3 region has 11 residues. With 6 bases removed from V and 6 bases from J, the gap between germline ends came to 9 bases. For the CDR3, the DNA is TGTGCCAGCAGCCCAGGTTTCGAGCAGTACTTC. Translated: CASSPGFEQYF.

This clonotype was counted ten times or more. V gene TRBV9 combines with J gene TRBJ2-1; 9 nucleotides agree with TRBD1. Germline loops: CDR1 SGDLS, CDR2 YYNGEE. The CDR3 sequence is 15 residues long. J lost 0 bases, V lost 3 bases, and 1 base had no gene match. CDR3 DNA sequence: TGTGCCAGCAGCGCGGACAGGGGCTCCTACAATGAGCAGTTCTTC. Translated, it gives CASSADRGSYNEQFF.

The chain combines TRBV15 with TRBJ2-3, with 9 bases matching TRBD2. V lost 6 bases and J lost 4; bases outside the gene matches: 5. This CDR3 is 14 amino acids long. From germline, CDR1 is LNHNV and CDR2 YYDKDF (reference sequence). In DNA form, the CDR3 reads TGTGCCACCAGGTTAGCGGGAGCTTCAGATACGCAGTATTTT. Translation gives CATRLAGASDTQYF.

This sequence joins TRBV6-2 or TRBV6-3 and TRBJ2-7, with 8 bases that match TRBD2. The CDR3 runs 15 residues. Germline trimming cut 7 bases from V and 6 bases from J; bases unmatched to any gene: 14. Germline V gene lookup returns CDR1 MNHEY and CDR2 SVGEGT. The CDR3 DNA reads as TGTGCCAGCACCCCCGCAGCGGGAGTCTATTCCGAGCAGTACTTC. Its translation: CASTPAAGVYSEQYF.

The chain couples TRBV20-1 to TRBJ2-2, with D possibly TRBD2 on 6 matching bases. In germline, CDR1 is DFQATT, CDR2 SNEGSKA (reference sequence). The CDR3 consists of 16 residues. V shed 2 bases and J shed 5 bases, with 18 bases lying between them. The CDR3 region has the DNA TGCAGTGCTAGACGTTTTACGACCGCGGGGACCGGGGAGCTGTTTTTT. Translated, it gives CSARRFTTAGTGELFF.

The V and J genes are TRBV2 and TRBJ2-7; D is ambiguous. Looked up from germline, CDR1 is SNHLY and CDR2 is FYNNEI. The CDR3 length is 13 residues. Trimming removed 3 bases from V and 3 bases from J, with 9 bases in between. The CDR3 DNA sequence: TGTGCCAGCAGTGATGGCACCCGCTACGAGCAGTACTTC. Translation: CASSDGTRYEQYF. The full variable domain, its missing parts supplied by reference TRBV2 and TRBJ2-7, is EPEVTQTPSHQVTQMGQEVILRCVPISNHLYFYWYRQILGQKVEFLVSFYNNEISEKSEIFDDQFSVERPDGSNFTLKIRSTKLEDSAMYFCASSDGTRYEQYFGPGTRLTVT.

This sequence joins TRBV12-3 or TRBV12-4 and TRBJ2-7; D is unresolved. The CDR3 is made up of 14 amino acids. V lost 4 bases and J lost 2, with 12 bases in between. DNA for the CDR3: TGTGCCAGCAGTTCCTCGTTGGGCACCTACGAGCAGTACTTC. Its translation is CASSSSLGTYEQYF.

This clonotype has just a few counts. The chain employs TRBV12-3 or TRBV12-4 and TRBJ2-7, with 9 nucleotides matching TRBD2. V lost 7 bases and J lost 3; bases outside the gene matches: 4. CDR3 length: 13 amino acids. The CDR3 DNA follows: TGTGCCAGCATGGAGCGGGGGGACTACGAGCAGTACTTC. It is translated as CASMERGDYEQYF.

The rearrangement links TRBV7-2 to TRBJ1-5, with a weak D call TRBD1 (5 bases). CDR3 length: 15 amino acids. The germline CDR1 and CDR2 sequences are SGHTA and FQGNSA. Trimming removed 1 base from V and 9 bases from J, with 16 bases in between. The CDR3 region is CASSLEATGGGPQHF. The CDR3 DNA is TGTGCCAGCAGCTTAGAGGCGACCGGGGGAGGGCCCCAGCATTTT. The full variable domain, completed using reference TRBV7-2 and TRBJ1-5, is GAGVSQSPSNKVTEKGKDVELRCDPISGHTALYWYRQSLGQGLEFLIYFQGNSAPDKSGLPSDRFSAERTGGSVSTLTIQRTQQEDSAVYLCASSLEATGGGPQHFGDGTRLSIL.

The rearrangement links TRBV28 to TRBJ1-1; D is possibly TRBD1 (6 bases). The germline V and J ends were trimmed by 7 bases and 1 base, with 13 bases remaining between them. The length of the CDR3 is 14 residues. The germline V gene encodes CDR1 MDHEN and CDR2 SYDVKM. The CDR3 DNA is TGTGCCAGCAACTCCCAGGGGCCGAACACTGAAGCTTTCTTT. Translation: CASNSQGPNTEAFF.

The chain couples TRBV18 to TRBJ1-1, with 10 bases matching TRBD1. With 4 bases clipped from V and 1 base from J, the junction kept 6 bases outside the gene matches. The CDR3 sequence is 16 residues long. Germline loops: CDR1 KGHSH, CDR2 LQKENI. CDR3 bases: TGTGCCAGCTCACGGGCCGGGACAGGGGCGAACACTGAAGCTTTCTTT. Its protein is CASSRAGTGANTEAFF.

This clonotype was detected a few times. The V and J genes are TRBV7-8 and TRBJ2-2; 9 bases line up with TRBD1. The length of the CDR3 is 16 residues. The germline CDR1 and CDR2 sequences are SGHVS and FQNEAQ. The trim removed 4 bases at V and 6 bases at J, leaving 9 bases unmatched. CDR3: CASSSQGANSAGELFF. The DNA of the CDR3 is TGTGCCAGCAGCTCACAGGGGGCTAACTCGGCCGGGGAGCTGTTTTTT.

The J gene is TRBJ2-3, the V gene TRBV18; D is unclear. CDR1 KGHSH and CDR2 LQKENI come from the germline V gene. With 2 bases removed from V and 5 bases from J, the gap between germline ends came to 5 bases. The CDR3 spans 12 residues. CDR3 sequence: CASSPRVDTQYF. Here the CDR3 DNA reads TGTGCCAGCTCACCAAGGGTAGATACGCAGTATTTT.

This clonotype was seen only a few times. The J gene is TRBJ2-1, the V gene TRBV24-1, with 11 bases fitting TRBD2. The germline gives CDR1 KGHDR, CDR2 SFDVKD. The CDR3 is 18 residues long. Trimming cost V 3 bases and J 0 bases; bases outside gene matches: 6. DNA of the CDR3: TGTGCCACCAGTGATCATGGGACTAGCGGAAGCTCCTACAATGAGCAGTTCTTC. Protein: CATSDHGTSGSSYNEQFF.